This paragraph reports one TCR beta chain. The antigen is undetermined. This sample is part of a study of circulating and synovial CD4+ cells in juvenile arthritis. Study-wide results and caveats: Bulk blood CD4 samples held at least an order of magnitude more or fewer genomes than CPL.

V was clipped by 6 bases and J by 8 bases, with 20 bases between them. The CDR3 covers 15 residues. Germline CDR1 MNHNS, CDR2 SASEGT. Generated by immunoSEQ multiplex PCR, the TCRdb table keeps only in-frame clones and is missing some. The sample carries 30,000 to 40,000 clones, 85% to 95% recorded once. The origin of this receptor is a human donor with juvenile idiopathic arthritis. The specimen was CD4+ T cells from blood. J is TRBJ2-1 and V is TRBV6-1; D possibly corresponds to TRBD2 (6 bases). The CDR3 here is CASSPGTRWGDEQFF. As DNA, the CDR3 is TGTGCCAGCAGCCCCGGGACGCGGTGGGGGGATGAGCAGTTCTTC.